This T cell receptor beta chain originates from a study of cytomegalovirus exposure and HLA in healthy donors. Researchers ran the PCR with 60 Vbeta and 13 Jbeta primers. TCRdb's copy holds only in-frame clones and misses some; the assay was immunoSEQ multiplex PCR. The data show about 180,000 clones, about 81% seen once. General study points: Follow-up analysis later connected one missense variant in DCLRE1C with trimming of TCR beta V- and J-genes.

Worth noting for this clone: The antigen is unknown.

The CDR3 loop spans 13 amino acids. With 0 bases removed from V and 8 bases from J, the gap between germline ends came to 11 bases. The V gene's germline CDR1 is SGHRS and CDR2 YFSETQ. The clonotype comes from a man in his forties or fifties in good health and CMV-seronegative. The chain combines TRBV5-1 with TRBJ1-1; no firm D call. Sequencing input: PBMCs. Written as DNA, the CDR3 is TGCGCCAGCAGCTTGGCCTCAGGCAGGGAAGCTTTCTTT. This translates into CASSLASGREAFF. Full variable domain (outside the CDR3, taken from reference TRBV5-1 and TRBJ1-1): KAGVTQTPRYLIKTRGQQVTLSCSPISGHRSVSWYQQTPGQGLQFLFEYFSETQRNKGNFPGRFSGRQFSNSRSEMNVSTLELGDSALYLCASSLASGREAFFGQGTRLTVV.